Presented here are 32 T cell receptor beta chains from one specimen sequenced in a study of neurological immune-mediated disorders. TCRdb reanalysed the 5' RACE reads using MiXCR and keeps one entry per CDR3 protein. Of roughly 62,000 distinct CDR3 sequences listed, 4% to 5.5% are singletons. The sequencing sample was made of PBMCs. Receptors originate from a woman between 45 and 60 years old with multiple sclerosis.

There are many counts of this clonotype. V is TRBV4-2 and J is TRBJ2-7; D might be TRBD1 (6 bases). This CDR3 region has 14 residues. The V gene's germline CDR1 is LGHNA and CDR2 YNFKEQ. V was shortened by 0 bases and J by 5 bases, with 11 bases between the two germline ends. The CDR3, as DNA: TGTGCCAGCAGCCAAGATCTCCAGGGGAACGAGCAGTACTTC. Translated, it gives CASSQDLQGNEQYF.

This clonotype was recorded at least ten times. The V gene is TRBV7-2, the J gene TRBJ2-7; the D is unclear. Trimming took off 4 bases at V and 0 bases at J, with 4 bases between the two ends. The CDR3 length is 12 residues. The V gene's germline CDR1 is SGHTA and CDR2 FQGNSA. The CDR3 loop reads CASSSSSYEQYF. The CDR3 bases are TGTGCCAGCAGCTCATCCTCCTACGAGCAGTACTTC.

Many counts were recorded for this clonotype. The chain recombines TRBV4-1 with TRBJ2-1; weak D call: TRBD2 (5 bases). V was trimmed by 6 bases and J by 6 bases, leaving 21 bases between them. Germline CDR1 and CDR2: MGHRA and YSYEKL. CDR3 length equals 16 residues. CDR3 in amino acids: CASRSIPTPGSNEQFF. The CDR3 DNA reads TGCGCCAGCAGGAGCATACCGACCCCGGGATCCAATGAGCAGTTCTTC.

This clonotype was observed many times. The genes are TRBV3-1 and TRBJ2-2; tentatively, D is TRBD2 (5 bases). This CDR3 contains 12 residues. V was shortened by 7 bases and J by 6 bases, with 9 bases between the two germline ends. Per germline, CDR1 LGHDT and CDR2 YNNKEL (reference sequence). The CDR3, as DNA: TGTGCCAGCACCTACGGGGCCGGGGAGCTGTTTTTT. Protein product: CASTYGAGELFF.

This clonotype has a count of ten or more. The chain combines TRBV29-1 with TRBJ2-2, with 7 bases lining up with TRBD1. CDR1 SQVTM and CDR2 ANQGSEA come from the germline V gene. CDR3 length: 12 amino acids. The V segment lost 7 bases and the J segment 5 bases; nucleotides outside the gene matches: 4. CDR3 DNA sequence: TGCAGCGGGGGACAGTCGACCGGGGAGCTGTTTTTT. Translated, it gives CSGGQSTGELFF.

Notes on this clonotype: A read error may explain this, as a much larger clone is one base away. This chain links TRBV5-1 with TRBJ2-1, with unresolved D. Germline V gene data show CDR1 as SGHRS and CDR2 as YFSETQ. The ends were cut back, 0 bases at V and 8 bases at J, with 6 bases in the middle. CDR3 length: 12 amino acids. CDR3 sequence (DNA): TGCGCCAGCAGCTTGGGGAAGCATGAGCAGTTCTTC. Translation gives CASSLGKHEQFF.

This clonotype was counted at least ten times. The chain combines TRBV10-3 with TRBJ2-7; no firm D call. Germline CDR1 ENHRY, CDR2 SYGVKD. The CDR3 is 12 amino acids. With 11 bases removed from V and 1 base from J, the gap between germline ends came to 12 bases. CDR3 sequence (DNA): TGTGCCCCGAGGCACAGTTCCTACGAGCAGTACTTC. Protein: CAPRHSSYEQYF.

This clonotype has a count of ten or more. The chain has TRBV12-3 or TRBV12-4 and TRBJ1-1, with 10 bases aligning to TRBD1. V trimming: 4 bases; J trimming: 11 bases; junction bases outside the gene matches: 4. The CDR3 sequence is 12 residues long. DNA for the CDR3: TGTGCCAGCAGTTATCCGGGACAGGGGGCTTTCTTT. Its protein is CASSYPGQGAFF.

This clonotype showed up many times. The chain employs TRBV5-6 and TRBJ1-2, with D unresolved. The CDR3 covers 14 residues. CDR1 and CDR2 (germline): SGHDT, YYEEEE. Trimming cost V 6 bases and J 3 bases, with 15 bases left between them. CDR3 protein: CASNPTARHYGYTF. The CDR3 DNA follows: TGTGCCAGCAACCCGACGGCCCGGCACTATGGCTACACCTTC.

This clonotype was seen repeatedly, ten times or more. The chain combines TRBV12-3 or TRBV12-4 with TRBJ2-6; TRBD1 matches at 7 bases. The CDR3 has 17 amino acids. J lost 2 bases, V lost 6 bases, and 10 bases had no gene match. As DNA, the CDR3 is TGTGCCAGCAGCGAAGAAAGGACAGGCCCTGGGGCCAACGTCCTGACTTTC. Its protein is CASSEERTGPGANVLTF.

This clonotype has a count of ten or more. The V gene is TRBV7-2, the J gene TRBJ1-1; D is uncertain. Trimming took off 3 bases at V and 4 bases at J, with 12 bases between the two ends. Germline V lookup: CDR1 SGHTA, CDR2 FQGNSA. The length of the CDR3 is 14 residues. CDR3 protein: CASSFPPGSTEAFF. The CDR3 nucleotides read TGTGCCAGCAGCTTTCCCCCGGGGAGCACTGAAGCTTTCTTT.

This clonotype showed up many times. The rearrangement uses TRBV6-2 or TRBV6-3 and TRBJ1-2, with D unresolved. The germline V gene has CDR1 MNHEY and CDR2 SVGEGT. V dropped 0 bases and J dropped 1 base, with 3 bases sitting between them. This CDR3 contains 13 residues. The CDR3 loop is CASSYSNNYGYTF. The CDR3 DNA sequence: TGTGCCAGCAGTTACTCAAATAACTATGGCTACACCTTC.

This clonotype was counted many times. The V and J genes are TRBV10-3 and TRBJ2-1; 8 bases agree with TRBD2. Germline CDR1 and CDR2: ENHRY and SYGVKD. The CDR3 spans 14 residues. The J segment lost 0 bases and the V segment lost 8 bases, leaving 3 bases of the junction unmatched. As DNA, the CDR3 is TGTGCCATCGAGCGGGGGAGCTCCTACAATGAGCAGTTCTTC. Protein sequence: CAIERGSSYNEQFF.

The sample holds many counts of this clonotype. The chain combines TRBV20-1 with TRBJ1-2; 8 bases are a match to TRBD1. Looked up from germline, CDR1 is DFQATT and CDR2 is SNEGSKA (reference sequence). Trimming at V came to 5 bases and at J to 2 bases, leaving 4 bases not matched to a gene. The CDR3 is 13 residues long. The CDR3 sequence is CSADRQGNYGYTF. DNA of the CDR3: TGCAGTGCTGATCGACAGGGGAACTATGGCTACACCTTC.

This clonotype is deemed medium-sized. The chain carries TRBV7-2 and TRBJ2-6, with D unclear. The CDR3 runs 14 residues. V shed 4 bases and J shed 3 bases, with 7 bases lying between them. Germline-derived CDR1 and CDR2 are SGHTA and FQGNSA. The CDR3 coding sequence is TGTGCCAGCAGCTCATTCCTTGGGGCCAACGTCCTGACTTTC. Translation: CASSSFLGANVLTF. The whole variable domain, filled in from reference TRBV7-2 and TRBJ2-6, reads GAGVSQSPSNKVTEKGKDVELRCDPISGHTALYWYRQSLGQGLEFLIYFQGNSAPDKSGLPSDRFSAERTGGSVSTLTIQRTQQEDSAVYLCASSSFLGANVLTFGAGSRLTVL.

This clonotype showed up many times. V is TRBV6-1 and J is TRBJ1-5; D perhaps matches TRBD1 (6 bases). CDR3 size: 17 residues. Trimming shortened V by 4 bases and J by 3 bases, and 19 bases separated the two germline ends. Germline V CDR1 and CDR2: MNHNS, SASEGT. For the CDR3, the DNA is TGTGCCAGCAGTGCCCTGGGGGCTACACTACTCAATCAGCCCCAGCATTTT. Translating gives CASSALGATLLNQPQHF.

This clonotype was detected ten times or more. The gene calls are TRBV29-1 and TRBJ2-7; the D gene could be TRBD1 or TRBD2 (5 bases each). Germline V lookup: CDR1 SQVTM, CDR2 ANQGSEA. Trimming removed 8 bases at V and 3 bases at J, with 14 bases between. The CDR3 contains 12 residues. CDR3 amino acids: CSYRDASYEQYF. CDR3 nucleotide sequence: TGCAGCTACCGGGACGCTAGCTACGAGCAGTACTTC.

There are many counts of this clonotype. The chain uses TRBV6-5 and TRBJ2-2, with unresolved D. The CDR3 has 14 amino acids. V lost 0 bases, J lost 9 bases, and 11 bases lay in between. Germline loops: CDR1 MNHEY, CDR2 SVGAGI. The CDR3 protein is CASSYSTAVRELFF. The CDR3, as DNA: TGTGCCAGCAGTTACTCCACGGCGGTTAGGGAGCTGTTTTTT.

This chain links TRBV20-1 with TRBJ2-3; 10 positions agree with TRBD2. The CDR3 runs to 17 residues. With 0 bases clipped from V and 2 bases from J, the junction kept 8 bases outside the gene matches. The germline gives CDR1 DFQATT, CDR2 SNEGSKA (reference sequence). CDR3 sequence reads: CSAREYIAGGYTDTQYF. Here the CDR3 DNA reads TGCAGTGCTAGAGAATACATAGCGGGGGGCTACACAGATACGCAGTATTTT.

This clonotype was recorded a few times. A read error may be the cause here, since a much bigger clone is one base away. The chain uses TRBV24-1 and TRBJ1-5, with TRBD1 matching 7 bases. CDR1 is KGHDR and CDR2 is SFDVKD in the germline V gene. This CDR3 comprises 14 residues. CDR3 sequence (DNA): TGTGCCACCAGTGACCCTCGGACAGGAGAGCCCCAGAATTTT. This gives the protein CATSDPRTGEPQNF.

The chain links TRBV5-1 to TRBJ1-1; 7 bases agree with TRBD1. Germline V lookup: CDR1 SGHRS, CDR2 YFSETQ. The CDR3 extends over 15 amino acids. The junction had 11 bases not matched to a gene; V was cut back by 4 bases and J by 5 bases. Here the CDR3 DNA reads TGCGCCAGCAGCGCACAGGGGTTGGAGACTACTGAAGCTTTCTTT. It encodes CASSAQGLETTEAFF.

This clonotype has only one observation. V and J are TRBV7-6 and TRBJ1-3; D might be TRBD1 (5 bases). From germline, CDR1 is SGHVS and CDR2 FNYEAQ. The CDR3 totals 17 residues. V was trimmed by 1 base and J by 8 bases, leaving 21 bases between them. This chain's CDR3 is CASSLEIRDPRGDTIYF. In DNA form, the CDR3 reads TGTGCCAGCAGCTTAGAAATCAGGGACCCTAGAGGGGACACCATATATTTT. Combining the CDR3 with reference TRBV7-6 and TRBJ1-3 gives the whole variable domain GAGVSQSPRYKVTKRGQDVALRCDPISGHVSLYWYRQALGQGPEFLTYFNYEAQQDKSGLPNDRFSAERPEGSISTLTIQRTEQRDSAMYRCASSLEIRDPRGDTIYFGEGSWLTVV.

The sample holds many counts of this clonotype. This rearrangement joins TRBV6-1 to TRBJ2-2, with 11 positions matching TRBD2. V was pared by 7 bases and J by 1 base, with 5 bases of the junction left unmatched. This CDR3 is built from 16 residues. CDR1 and CDR2 from the germline V gene are MNHNS and SASEGT. This chain's CDR3 is CASTTGTSGNTGELFF. In DNA form, the CDR3 reads TGTGCCAGCACCACGGGGACTAGCGGGAACACCGGGGAGCTGTTTTTT.

The chain has TRBV6-1 and TRBJ1-1; TRBD1 might be the D (5 bases). This CDR3 contains 12 residues. Deletions cut 6 bases from V and 11 bases from J, with 16 bases between. Germline CDR1 and CDR2: MNHNS and SASEGT. The CDR3 DNA sequence: TGTGCCAGCAGGGAGGACATCAGAGGGGCTTTCTTT. It codes for CASREDIRGAFF.

This clonotype was detected many times. This rearrangement joins TRBV5-1 to TRBJ2-3; TRBD2 aligns across 12 bases. This CDR3 is built from 19 residues. V was pared by 2 bases and J by 2 bases, with 12 bases of the junction left unmatched. Germline-derived CDR1 and CDR2 are SGHRS and YFSETQ. DNA for the CDR3: TGCGCCAGCAGCTTAACAGGGGGAGGACTAGCGGGACCCACAGATACGCAGTATTTT. It codes for CASSLTGGGLAGPTDTQYF.

This clonotype appeared a few times. This chain uses TRBV20-1 with TRBJ2-7, with D possibly called TRBD1 or TRBD2 (5 bases each). From germline, CDR1 is DFQATT and CDR2 SNEGSKA (reference sequence). The CDR3 sequence is 13 residues long. With 4 bases removed from V and 2 bases from J, the gap between germline ends came to 12 bases. The CDR3 loop reads CSANRDGAYEQYF. CDR3 coding DNA: TGCAGTGCTAACCGGGACGGAGCCTACGAGCAGTACTTC.

Many counts were recorded for this clonotype. The chain couples TRBV29-1 to TRBJ2-5, with a weak D call TRBD2 (5 bases). V gave up 7 bases and J gave up 4 bases, with 10 bases separating them. Germline V gene sequence: CDR1 SQVTM, CDR2 ANQGSEA. This CDR3 is built from 11 residues. CDR3 DNA sequence: TGCAGCGCGGGAATCGCAGAGACCCAGTACTTC. Protein: CSAGIAETQYF.

Ten or more counts support this clonotype. V is TRBV12-3 or TRBV12-4 and J is TRBJ2-3, with 11 nucleotides matching TRBD1. The CDR3 is 15 amino acids. With 8 bases clipped from V and 1 base from J, the junction kept 5 bases outside the gene matches. The CDR3 loop is CASLDRGLGTDTQYF. Written as DNA, the CDR3 is TGTGCCAGCCTGGACAGGGGGCTGGGCACAGATACGCAGTATTTT.

This clonotype has at least ten counts. The chain links TRBV11-2 to TRBJ1-1; D perhaps matches TRBD1 (5 bases). The CDR3 length is 14 residues. CDR1 is SGHAT and CDR2 is FQNNGV in the germline V gene. With 5 bases removed from V and 6 bases from J, the gap between germline ends came to 16 bases. The CDR3 nucleotides are TGTGCCAGCAGCAGTGGCAGGGAAATGGCTGAAGCTTTCTTT. It codes for CASSSGREMAEAFF. The full variable domain, in which reference TRBV11-2 and TRBJ1-1 provide the parts outside the CDR3, is EAGVAQSPRYKIIEKRQSVAFWCNPISGHATLYWYQQILGQGPKLLIQFQNNGVVDDSQLPKDRFSAERLKGVDSTLKIQPAKLEDSAVYLCASSSGREMAEAFFGQGTRLTVV.

The table lists this clonotype with many counts. The chain joins TRBV6-5 to TRBJ2-2, with D uncertain. The CDR3 is 15 residues long. Trimming removed 5 bases from V and 0 bases from J, with 10 bases in between. Germline-derived CDR1 and CDR2 are MNHEY and SVGAGI. The CDR3: CASSPPGTNTGELFF. DNA for the CDR3: TGTGCCAGCAGTCCTCCTGGCACGAACACCGGGGAGCTGTTTTTT.

This clonotype was picked up many times. V is TRBV5-1 and J is TRBJ2-5, with D possibly being TRBD1 (6 bases). The CDR3 totals 13 residues. CDR1 and CDR2 from the germline V gene are SGHRS and YFSETQ. The V and J ends lost 3 bases and 7 bases respectively, with 13 bases between them. CDR3 nucleotides: TGCGCCAGCAGCTGGGGGCCTAAGTTGACCCAGTACTTC. Residues: CASSWGPKLTQYF.

At least ten counts were recorded for this clonotype. As DNA, the CDR3 is TGTGCCAGCAGCTTAGACGGGTTTAATCAGCCCCAGCATTTT. Protein sequence: CASSLDGFNQPQHF. The rearrangement joins TRBV7-9 to TRBJ1-5; D gene ambiguous. Germline V gene lookup returns CDR1 SEHNR and CDR2 FQNEAQ (reference sequence). V lost 1 base to trimming and J lost 4 bases, with 8 bases between them. The CDR3 length is 14 residues.